The rows below give T cell receptor beta chains drawn from one sample of a study of T cell changes during pregnancy in multiple sclerosis. Method: immunoSEQ multiplex PCR; TCRdb's copy keeps in-frame clones and lacks some. There are around 95,000 clones in the sample; roughly 90% occur only once, and about 1.9% lies in the top ten. This specimen was peripheral blood, taken after pregnancy. These receptors all come from a female donor with multiple sclerosis, enrolled in a pregnancy study. Each CDR3 is given with its conserved first and last residue. The D gene is left open where the match is weak. Not every row has a clone size; where given, it reads once, few, many or a size class.

clone_size	v_call	cdr3_length	d_call	j_call	cdr3_nt	cdr3_aa
.	TRBV6-9	14	TRBD2	TRBJ2-7	TGTGCCAGCAGCTTAGCGGGAGGTGCCTACGAGCAGTACTTC	CASSLAGGAYEQYF
.	TRBV15	16	TRBD2	TRBJ2-7	TGTGCCACCAGCAGCGAAGTATCCGGGACTAGCTACGAGCAGTACTTC	CATSSEVSGTSYEQYF
.	TRBV10-3	15	TRBD2	TRBJ2-2	TGTGCCATCAGTGGACTAGCGGGAGACACCGGGGAGCTGTTTTTT	CAISGLAGDTGELFF
.	TRBV19	13	TRBD1	TRBJ2-7	TGTGCCAGTAGTCGGGACAGGGGCTACGAGCAGTACTTC	CASSRDRGYEQYF
.	TRBV11-2	16	.	TRBJ2-1	TGTGCCAGCAGCTTAGTTTCCGCGGTATCCTACAATGAGCAGTTCTTC	CASSLVSAVSYNEQFF
.	TRBV5-4	14	.	TRBJ1-2	TGTGCCAGCAGCTTGGCGGGGGGCTACCTTGGCTACACCTTC	CASSLAGGYLGYTF
.	TRBV9	16	TRBD2	TRBJ2-2	TGTGCCAGCGGGACGGGAGGTTATTCGAACACCGGGGAGCTGTTTTTT	CASGTGGYSNTGELFF
.	TRBV7-9	14	.	TRBJ2-7	TGTGCCAGCAGCTTAGCCCTGACTAGTTACGAGCAGTACTTC	CASSLALTSYEQYF
.	TRBV11-3	13	TRBD1	TRBJ2-7	TGTGCCAGCGAAGACAGGGGGCCGGGCGAGCAGTACTTC	CASEDRGPGEQYF
.	TRBV28	16	.	TRBJ2-1	TGTGCCAGCAGTCCCACGCGGGCTGGGACCTACAATGAGCAGTTCTTC	CASSPTRAGTYNEQFF
.	TRBV28	13	.	TRBJ2-7	TGTGCCAGCAGTTTCCCGGGATCCTACGAGCAGTACTTC	CASSFPGSYEQYF
.	TRBV10-3	13	TRBD1	TRBJ2-7	TGTGCCACGGGACAGGGGAGCTCCTACGAGCAGTACTTC	CATGQGSSYEQYF
.	TRBV28	15	TRBD2	TRBJ2-1	TGTGCCAGCAGTTCCAGCGGGAGCTCCTACAATGAGCAGTTCTTC	CASSSSGSSYNEQFF
.	TRBV7-8	16	TRBD1	TRBJ1-2	TGTGCCAGCAGCTCAACGACAGGGGGCGCAGGCTATGGCTACACCTTC	CASSSTTGGAGYGYTF
few	TRBV14	14	.	TRBJ1-1	TGTGCCAGCAGCCACTTGCAGGAGAACACTGAAGCTTTCTTT	CASSHLQENTEAFF
.	TRBV19	17	TRBD2	TRBJ2-5	TGTGCCAGTAGTATATCGGTACTAGCGGGGGAGGGGAAGACCCAGTACTTC	CASSISVLAGEGKTQYF
.	TRBV18	16	.	TRBJ2-3	TGTGCCAGCTCACCACTCGCGGGGAGCAGCACAGATACGCAGTATTTT	CASSPLAGSSTDTQYF
.	TRBV5-1	13	TRBD1	TRBJ2-3	TGCGCCAGCAGCTTGACAGGGGCAGATACGCAGTATTTT	CASSLTGADTQYF
.	TRBV13	18	.	TRBJ2-3	TGTGCCAGCAGCTTGTTTCGCGGGACAGCTACAAACACAGATACGCAGTATTTT	CASSLFRGTATNTDTQYF